The subject of this entry is one TCR beta chain. Germline assignment: CDR1 GTSNPN and CDR2 SVGIG (reference sequence). The CDR3 spans 12 residues. Trimming left V 4 bases short and J 5 bases short, with 11 bases between. This specimen belongs to a study of blood T cell repertoires in COVID-19. TCRdb keeps only in-frame clones here, not all; method: immunoSEQ multiplex PCR. Of roughly 240,000 clones detected, around 85% appear once; the ten largest clones hold just over 3%. Sequencing was performed on peripheral blood. The chain has TRBV30 and TRBJ1-2; D is possibly TRBD1 (6 bases). The source is a woman aged 25-40 years who had recovered from COVID-19. CDR3 residues: CAWIGQYYGYTF. The DNA for the CDR3 is TGTGCCTGGATAGGACAGTATTATGGCTACACCTTC.